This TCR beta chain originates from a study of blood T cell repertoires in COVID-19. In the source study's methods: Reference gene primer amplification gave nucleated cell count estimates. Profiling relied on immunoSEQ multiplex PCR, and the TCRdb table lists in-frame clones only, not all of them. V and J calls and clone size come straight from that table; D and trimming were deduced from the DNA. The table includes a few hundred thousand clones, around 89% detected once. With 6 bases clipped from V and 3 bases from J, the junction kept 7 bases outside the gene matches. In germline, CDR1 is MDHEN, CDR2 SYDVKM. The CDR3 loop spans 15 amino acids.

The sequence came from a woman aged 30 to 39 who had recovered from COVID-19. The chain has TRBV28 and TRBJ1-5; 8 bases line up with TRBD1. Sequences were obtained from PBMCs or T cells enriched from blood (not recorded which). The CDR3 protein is CASRQQGGVNQPQHF. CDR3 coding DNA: TGTGCCAGCAGACAACAGGGGGGTGTCAATCAGCCCCAGCATTTT.